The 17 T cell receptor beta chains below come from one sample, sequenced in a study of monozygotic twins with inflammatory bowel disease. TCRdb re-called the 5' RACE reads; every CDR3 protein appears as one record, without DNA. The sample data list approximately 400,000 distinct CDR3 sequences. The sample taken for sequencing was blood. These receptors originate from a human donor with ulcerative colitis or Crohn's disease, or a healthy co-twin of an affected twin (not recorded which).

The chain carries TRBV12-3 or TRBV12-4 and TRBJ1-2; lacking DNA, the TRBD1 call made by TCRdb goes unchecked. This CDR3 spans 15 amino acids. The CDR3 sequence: CASSSGTGPNYGYTF.

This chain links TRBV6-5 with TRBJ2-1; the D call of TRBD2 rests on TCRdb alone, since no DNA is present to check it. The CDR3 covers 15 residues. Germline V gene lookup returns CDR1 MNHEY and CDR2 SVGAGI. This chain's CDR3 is CASSYEAGGPVVQFF.

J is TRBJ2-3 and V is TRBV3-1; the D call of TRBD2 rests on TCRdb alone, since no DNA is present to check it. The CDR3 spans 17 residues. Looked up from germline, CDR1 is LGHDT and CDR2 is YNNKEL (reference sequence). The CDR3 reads CASSQFSGGAYEDTQYF.

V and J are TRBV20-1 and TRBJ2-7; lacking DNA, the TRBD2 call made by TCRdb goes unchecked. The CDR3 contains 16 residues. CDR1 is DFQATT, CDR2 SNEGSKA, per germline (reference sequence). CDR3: CSARGQTSGGYYEQYF.

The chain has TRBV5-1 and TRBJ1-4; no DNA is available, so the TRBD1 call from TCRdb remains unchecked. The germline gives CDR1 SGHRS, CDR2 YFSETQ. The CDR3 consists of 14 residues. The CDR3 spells CASSLRGVNEKLFF.

The CDR3: CASSSWTSGRDTQYF. The chain has TRBV12-3 or TRBV12-4 and TRBJ2-3; without DNA, the TCRdb call of TRBD2 cannot be checked. CDR3 size: 15 residues.

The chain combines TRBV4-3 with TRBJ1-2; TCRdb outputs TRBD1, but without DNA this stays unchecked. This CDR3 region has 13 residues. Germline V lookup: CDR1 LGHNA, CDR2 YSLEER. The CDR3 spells CASSERDRDGYTF.

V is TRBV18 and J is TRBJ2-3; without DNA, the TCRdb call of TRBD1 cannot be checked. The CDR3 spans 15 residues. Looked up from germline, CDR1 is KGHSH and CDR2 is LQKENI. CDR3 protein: CASSPARGPTDTQYF.

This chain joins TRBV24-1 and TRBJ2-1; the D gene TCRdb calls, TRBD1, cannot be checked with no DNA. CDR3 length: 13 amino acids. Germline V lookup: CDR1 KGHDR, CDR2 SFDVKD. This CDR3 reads CATSRQNYNEQFF.

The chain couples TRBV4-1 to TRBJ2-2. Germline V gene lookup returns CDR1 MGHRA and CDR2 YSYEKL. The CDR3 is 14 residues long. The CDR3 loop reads CASSQASNTGELFF.

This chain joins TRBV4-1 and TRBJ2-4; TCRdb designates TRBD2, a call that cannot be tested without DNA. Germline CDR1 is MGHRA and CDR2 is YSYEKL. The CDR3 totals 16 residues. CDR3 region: CASSRLAGAFKNIQYF.

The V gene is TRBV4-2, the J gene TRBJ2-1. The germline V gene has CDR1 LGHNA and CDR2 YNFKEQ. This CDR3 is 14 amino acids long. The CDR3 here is CASYQFDSGGEQFF.

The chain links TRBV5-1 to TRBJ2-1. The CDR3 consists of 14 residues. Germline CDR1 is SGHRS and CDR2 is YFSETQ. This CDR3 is CASSLTQSINEQFF. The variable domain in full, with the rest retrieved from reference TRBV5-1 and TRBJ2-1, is KAGVTQTPRYLIKTRGQQVTLSCSPISGHRSVSWYQQTPGQGLQFLFEYFSETQRNKGNFPGRFSGRQFSNSRSEMNVSTLELGDSALYLCASSLTQSINEQFFGPGTRLTVL.

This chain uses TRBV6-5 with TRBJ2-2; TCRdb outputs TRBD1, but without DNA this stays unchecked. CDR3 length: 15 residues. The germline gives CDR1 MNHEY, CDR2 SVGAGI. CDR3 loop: CASSFLDWGTGELFF.

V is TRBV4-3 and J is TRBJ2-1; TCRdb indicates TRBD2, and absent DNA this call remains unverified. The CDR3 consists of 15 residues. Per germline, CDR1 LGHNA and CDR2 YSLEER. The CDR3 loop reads CASSQEIIAGVLQFF.

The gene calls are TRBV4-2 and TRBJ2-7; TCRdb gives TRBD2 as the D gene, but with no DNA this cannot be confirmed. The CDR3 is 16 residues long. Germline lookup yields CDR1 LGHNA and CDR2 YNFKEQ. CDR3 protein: CASSQMTSGVSYEQYF.

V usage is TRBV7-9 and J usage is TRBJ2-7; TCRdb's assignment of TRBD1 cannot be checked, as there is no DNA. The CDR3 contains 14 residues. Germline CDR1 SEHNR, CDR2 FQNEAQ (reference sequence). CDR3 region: CASSPGQASYEQYF.